This T cell receptor beta chain comes out of a study of identical twins. Trimming removed 1 base at V and 9 bases at J, with 17 bases between. Per germline, CDR1 MDHEN and CDR2 SYDVKM. This CDR3 contains 15 residues. TCRdb analysed the 5' RACE reads with MiXCR anew, one entry per CDR3 protein. The sample lists roughly 1,500,000 distinct CDR3 sequences; 32% were seen once. Sequenced material: cord blood. This sequence originates from a newborn girl in good health. V and J are TRBV28 and TRBJ2-3; perhaps D is TRBD1 or TRBD2 (5 bases each). CDR3 region: CASSLSGPRDGTQYF. In DNA, the CDR3 is TGTGCCAGCAGTTTATCTGGCCCCCGGGACGGGACGCAGTATTTT.